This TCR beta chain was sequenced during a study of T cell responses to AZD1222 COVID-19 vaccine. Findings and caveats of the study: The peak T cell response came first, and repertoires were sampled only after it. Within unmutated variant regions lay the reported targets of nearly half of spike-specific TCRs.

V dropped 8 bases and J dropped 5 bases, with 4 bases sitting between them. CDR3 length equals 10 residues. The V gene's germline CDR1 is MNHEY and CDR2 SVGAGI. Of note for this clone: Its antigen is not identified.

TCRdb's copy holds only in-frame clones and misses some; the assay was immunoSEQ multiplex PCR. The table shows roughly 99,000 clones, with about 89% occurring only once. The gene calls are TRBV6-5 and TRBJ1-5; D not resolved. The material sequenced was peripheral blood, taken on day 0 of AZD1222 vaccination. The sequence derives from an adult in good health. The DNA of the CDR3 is TGTGCCAGCGGCGATCAGCCCCAGCATTTT. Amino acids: CASGDQPQHF.